This T cell receptor beta chain derives from a study of control samples from healthy donors and cancer patients. Assay used: immunoSEQ multiplex PCR; TCRdb lists only in-frame clones, some missing. This table holds roughly 84,000 clones, 91% found once. V was clipped by 0 bases and J by 4 bases, with 18 bases between them. Germline V gives CDR1 MNHEY, CDR2 SMNVEV (reference sequence). The CDR3 is made up of 17 amino acids. The rearrangement links TRBV27 to TRBJ1-2, with D possibly matching TRBD1 (5 bases). Sequencing was done on a sample of blood. This clonotype was obtained from a man between 50 and 59 years old in good health. The CDR3, as DNA: TGTGCCAGCAGTTTATCTGAAGGGACTGTCTCCATCTATGGCTACACCTTC. Translation gives CASSLSEGTVSIYGYTF.